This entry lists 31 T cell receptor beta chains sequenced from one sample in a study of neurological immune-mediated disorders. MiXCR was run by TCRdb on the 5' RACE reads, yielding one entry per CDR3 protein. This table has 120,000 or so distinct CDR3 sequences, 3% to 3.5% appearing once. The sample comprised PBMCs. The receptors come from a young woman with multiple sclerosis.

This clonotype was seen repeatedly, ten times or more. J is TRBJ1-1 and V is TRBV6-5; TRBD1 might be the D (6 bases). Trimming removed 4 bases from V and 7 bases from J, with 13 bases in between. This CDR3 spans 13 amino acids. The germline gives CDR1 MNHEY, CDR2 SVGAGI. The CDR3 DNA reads TGTGCCAGCAGTTCGAGACAGGTCGGTGAAGCTTTCTTT. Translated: CASSSRQVGEAFF.

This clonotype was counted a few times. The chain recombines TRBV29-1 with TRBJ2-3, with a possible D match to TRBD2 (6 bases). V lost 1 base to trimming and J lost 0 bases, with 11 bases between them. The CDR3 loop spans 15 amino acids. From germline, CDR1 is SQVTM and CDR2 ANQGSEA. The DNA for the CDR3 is TGCAGCGTTGAAGGAACGAGCGGGAGCACAGATACGCAGTATTTT. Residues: CSVEGTSGSTDTQYF.

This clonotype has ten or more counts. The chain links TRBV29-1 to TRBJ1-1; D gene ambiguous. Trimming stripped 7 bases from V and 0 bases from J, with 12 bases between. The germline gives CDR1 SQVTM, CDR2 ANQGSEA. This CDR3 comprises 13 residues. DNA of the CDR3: TGCAGCGCACACGGCACTTTGAACACTGAAGCTTTCTTT. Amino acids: CSAHGTLNTEAFF. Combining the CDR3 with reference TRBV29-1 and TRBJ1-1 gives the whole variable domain SAVISQKPSRDICQRGTSLTIQCQVDSQVTMMFWYRQQPGQSLTLIATANQGSEATYESGFVIDKFPISRPNLTFSTLTVSNMSPEDSSIYLCSAHGTLNTEAFFGQGTRLTVV.

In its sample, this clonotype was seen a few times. The CDR3 coding sequence is TGCAGTGCTAGGATACCAGATGGCTACACCTTC. Amino acid sequence: CSARIPDGYTF. The chain uses TRBV20-1 and TRBJ1-2; D is ambiguous. Germline CDR1 DFQATT, CDR2 SNEGSKA (reference sequence). The CDR3 is made up of 11 amino acids. The V end lost 3 bases, the J end lost 6 bases, and 8 bases lay between the germline ends.

CDR3 bases: TGCAGCGAAGTCGGACAGCTGAACACTGAAGCTTTCTTT. This gives the protein CSEVGQLNTEAFF. This sequence joins TRBV29-1 and TRBJ1-1; D perhaps matches TRBD1 (6 bases). CDR1 and CDR2 from the germline V gene are SQVTM and ANQGSEA. V lost 7 bases to trimming and J lost 0 bases, with 12 bases between them. This CDR3 has 13 residues.

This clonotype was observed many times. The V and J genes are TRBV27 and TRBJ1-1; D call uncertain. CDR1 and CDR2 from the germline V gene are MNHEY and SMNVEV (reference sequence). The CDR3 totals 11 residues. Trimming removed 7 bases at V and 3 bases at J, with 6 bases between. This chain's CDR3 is CASMGYTEAFF. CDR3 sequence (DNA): TGTGCCAGCATGGGGTACACTGAAGCTTTCTTT.

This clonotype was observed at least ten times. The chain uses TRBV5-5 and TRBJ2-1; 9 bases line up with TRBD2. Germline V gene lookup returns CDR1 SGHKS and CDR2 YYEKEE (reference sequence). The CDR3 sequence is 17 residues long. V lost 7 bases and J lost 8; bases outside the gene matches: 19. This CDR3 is CASPPGSGRSGFDEQFF. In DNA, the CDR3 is TGTGCCAGCCCTCCTGGTAGCGGGAGAAGCGGGTTTGATGAGCAGTTCTTC.

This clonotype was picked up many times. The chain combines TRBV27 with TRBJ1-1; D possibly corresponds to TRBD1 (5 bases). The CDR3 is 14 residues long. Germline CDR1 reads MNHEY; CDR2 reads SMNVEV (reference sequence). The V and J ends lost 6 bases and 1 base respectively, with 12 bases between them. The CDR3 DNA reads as TGTGCCAGCAGGATCGGGGGAAAGAACACTGAAGCTTTCTTT. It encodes CASRIGGKNTEAFF.

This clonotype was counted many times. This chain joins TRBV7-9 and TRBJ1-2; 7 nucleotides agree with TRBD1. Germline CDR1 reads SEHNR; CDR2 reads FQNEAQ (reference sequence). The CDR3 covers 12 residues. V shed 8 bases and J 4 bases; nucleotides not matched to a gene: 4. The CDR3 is CASQGDSYGYTF. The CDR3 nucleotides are TGTGCCAGCCAGGGGGACAGCTATGGCTACACCTTC.

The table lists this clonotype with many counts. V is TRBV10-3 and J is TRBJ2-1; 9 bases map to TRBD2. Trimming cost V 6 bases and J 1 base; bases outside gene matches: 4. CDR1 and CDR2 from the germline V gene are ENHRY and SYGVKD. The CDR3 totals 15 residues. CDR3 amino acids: CAIRVREGSYNEQFF. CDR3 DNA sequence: TGTGCCATCAGGGTGCGGGAGGGGTCCTACAATGAGCAGTTCTTC.

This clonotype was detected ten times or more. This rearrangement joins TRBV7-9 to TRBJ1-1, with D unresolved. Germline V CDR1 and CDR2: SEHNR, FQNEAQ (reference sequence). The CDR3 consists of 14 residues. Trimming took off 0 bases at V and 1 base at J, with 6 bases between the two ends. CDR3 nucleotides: TGTGCCAGCAGCTTAGCAGATCAGAACACTGAAGCTTTCTTT. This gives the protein CASSLADQNTEAFF.

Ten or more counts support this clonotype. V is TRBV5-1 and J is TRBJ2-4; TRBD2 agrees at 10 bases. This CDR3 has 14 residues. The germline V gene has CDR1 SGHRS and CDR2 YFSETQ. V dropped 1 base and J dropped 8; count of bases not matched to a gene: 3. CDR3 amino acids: CASSLSSGSDIQYF. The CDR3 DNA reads TGCGCCAGCAGCTTGTCTAGCGGGAGTGACATTCAGTACTTC.

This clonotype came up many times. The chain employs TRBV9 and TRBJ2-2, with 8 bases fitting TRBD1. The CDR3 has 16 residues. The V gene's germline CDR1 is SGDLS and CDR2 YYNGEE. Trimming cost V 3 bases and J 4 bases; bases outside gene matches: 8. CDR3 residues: CASSGGNRGSTGELFF. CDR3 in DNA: TGTGCCAGCAGCGGGGGTAACAGGGGGAGCACCGGGGAGCTGTTTTTT.

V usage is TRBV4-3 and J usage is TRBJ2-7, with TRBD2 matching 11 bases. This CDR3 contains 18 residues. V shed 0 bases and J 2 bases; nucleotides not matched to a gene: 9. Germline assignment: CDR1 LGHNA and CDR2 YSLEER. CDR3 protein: CASSQEVLAGVLTYEQYF. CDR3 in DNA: TGCGCCAGCAGCCAAGAGGTACTAGCGGGAGTGTTAACCTACGAGCAGTACTTC.

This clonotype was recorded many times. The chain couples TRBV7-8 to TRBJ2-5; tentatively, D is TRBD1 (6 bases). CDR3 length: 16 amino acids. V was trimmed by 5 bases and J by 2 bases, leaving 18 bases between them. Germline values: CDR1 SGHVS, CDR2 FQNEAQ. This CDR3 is CASSQSGTWSQETQYF. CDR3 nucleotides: TGTGCCAGCAGCCAATCCGGGACATGGAGTCAAGAGACCCAGTACTTC.

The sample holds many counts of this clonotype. CDR3 residues: CASSPGITYEQYF. The CDR3 region has the DNA TGTGCCAGCAGCCCAGGGATCACCTACGAGCAGTACTTC. The chain couples TRBV7-9 to TRBJ2-7; D is possibly TRBD1 (5 bases). Trimming shortened V by 5 bases and J by 2 bases, and 10 bases separated the two germline ends. The CDR3 is 13 residues long. CDR1 and CDR2 (germline): SEHNR, FQNEAQ (reference sequence). The full variable domain, in which reference TRBV7-9 and TRBJ2-7 provide the parts outside the CDR3, is DTGVSQNPRHKITKRGQNVTFRCDPISEHNRLYWYRQTLGQGPEFLTYFQNEAQLEKSRLLSDRFSAERPKGSFSTLEIQRTEQGDSAMYLCASSPGITYEQYFGPGTRLTVT.

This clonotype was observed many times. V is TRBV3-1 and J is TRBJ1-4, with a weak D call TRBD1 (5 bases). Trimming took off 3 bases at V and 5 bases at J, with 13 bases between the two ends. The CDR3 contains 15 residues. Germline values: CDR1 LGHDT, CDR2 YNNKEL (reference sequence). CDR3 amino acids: CASSQQQGLNEKLFF. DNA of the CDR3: TGTGCCAGCAGCCAGCAGCAGGGCCTCAATGAAAAACTGTTTTTT.

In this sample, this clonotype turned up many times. CDR3 sequence reads: CSLLAGSTDTQYF. As DNA, the CDR3 is TGCAGCCTACTAGCGGGTAGCACAGATACGCAGTATTTT. This chain uses TRBV20-1 with TRBJ2-3, with 9 bases aligning to TRBD2. CDR3 length: 13 residues. CDR1 is DFQATT and CDR2 is SNEGSKA in the germline V gene (reference sequence).

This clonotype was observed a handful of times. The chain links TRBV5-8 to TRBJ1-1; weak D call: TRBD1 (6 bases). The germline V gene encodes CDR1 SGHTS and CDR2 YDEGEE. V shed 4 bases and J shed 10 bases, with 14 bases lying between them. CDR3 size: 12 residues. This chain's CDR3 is CASSRRGAVAFF. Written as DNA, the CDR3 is TGTGCCAGCAGCCGGCGGGGGGCGGTAGCTTTCTTT.

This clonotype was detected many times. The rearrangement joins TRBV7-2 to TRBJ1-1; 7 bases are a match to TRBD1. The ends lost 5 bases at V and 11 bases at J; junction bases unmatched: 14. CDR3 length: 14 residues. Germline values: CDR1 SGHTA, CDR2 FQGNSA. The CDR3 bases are TGTGCCAGCAGCCTCGACAGGGCGGCTCAGCTTGCTTTCTTT. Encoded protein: CASSLDRAAQLAFF.

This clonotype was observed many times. CDR3 sequence (DNA): TGTGCCAGCAGTACCACGACCGGTAATTCACCCCTCCACTTT. This translates into CASSTTTGNSPLHF. The rearrangement uses TRBV6-5 and TRBJ1-6, with no clear D. The germline V gene encodes CDR1 MNHEY and CDR2 SVGAGI. Trimming removed 5 bases from V and 6 bases from J, with 11 bases in between. The CDR3 runs to 14 residues.

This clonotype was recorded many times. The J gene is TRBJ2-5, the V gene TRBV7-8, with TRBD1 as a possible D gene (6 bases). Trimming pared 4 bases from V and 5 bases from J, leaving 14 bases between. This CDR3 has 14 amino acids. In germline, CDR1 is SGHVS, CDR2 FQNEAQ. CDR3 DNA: TGTGCCAGCAGCTCTACAGGGTCTTCGGAGACCCAGTACTTC. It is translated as CASSSTGSSETQYF.

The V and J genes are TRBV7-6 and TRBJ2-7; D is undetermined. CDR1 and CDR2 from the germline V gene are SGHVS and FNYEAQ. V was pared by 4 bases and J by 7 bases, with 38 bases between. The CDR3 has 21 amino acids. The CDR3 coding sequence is TGTGCCAGCAGCTCCGACTCAGCGTCACGAATGAAAGTTCCATTTGTAGGAGAGCAGTACTTC. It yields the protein CASSSDSASRMKVPFVGEQYF. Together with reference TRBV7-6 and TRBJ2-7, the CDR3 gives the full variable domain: GAGVSQSPRYKVTKRGQDVALRCDPISGHVSLYWYRQALGQGPEFLTYFNYEAQQDKSGLPNDRFSAERPEGSISTLTIQRTEQRDSAMYRCASSSDSASRMKVPFVGEQYFGPGTRLTVT.

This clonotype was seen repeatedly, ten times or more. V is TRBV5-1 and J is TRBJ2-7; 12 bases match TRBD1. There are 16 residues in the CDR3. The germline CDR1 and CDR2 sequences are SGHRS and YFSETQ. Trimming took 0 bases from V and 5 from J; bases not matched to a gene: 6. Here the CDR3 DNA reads TGCGCCAGCAGCTTGGCCGGGACAGGGGGCTGGGACGAGCAGTACTTC. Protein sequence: CASSLAGTGGWDEQYF.

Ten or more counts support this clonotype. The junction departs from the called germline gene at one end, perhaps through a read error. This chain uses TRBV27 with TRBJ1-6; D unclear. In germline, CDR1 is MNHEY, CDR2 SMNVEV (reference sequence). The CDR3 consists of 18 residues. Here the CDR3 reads CASSQDNWGFIYNSTLNF. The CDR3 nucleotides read TGTGCCAGCAGTCAAGACAATTGGGGTTTCATCTATAATTCAACCCTCAACTTT.

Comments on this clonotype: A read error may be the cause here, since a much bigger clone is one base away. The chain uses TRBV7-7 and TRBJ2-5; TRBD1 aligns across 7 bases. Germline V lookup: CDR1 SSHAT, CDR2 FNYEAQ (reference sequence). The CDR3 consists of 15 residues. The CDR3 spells CASSLGPTGQENQYF. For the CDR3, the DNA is TGTGCCAGCAGCTTGGGGCCGACAGGGCAAGAGAACCAGTACTTC.

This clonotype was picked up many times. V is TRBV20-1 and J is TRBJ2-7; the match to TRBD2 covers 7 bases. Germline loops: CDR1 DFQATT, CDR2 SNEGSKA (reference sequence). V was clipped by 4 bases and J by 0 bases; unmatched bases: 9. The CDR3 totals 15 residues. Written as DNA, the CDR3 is TGCAGTGCTAAAGACCTAGCGGCCGCCTCCTACGAGCAGTACTTC. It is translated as CSAKDLAAASYEQYF.

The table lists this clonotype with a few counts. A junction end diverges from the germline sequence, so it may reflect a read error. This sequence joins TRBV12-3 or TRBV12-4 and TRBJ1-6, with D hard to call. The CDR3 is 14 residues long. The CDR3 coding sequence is TGTGCCAGCAGTTCAGGAGGAAATCACTCAACCCTCAACTTT. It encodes CASSSGGNHSTLNF.

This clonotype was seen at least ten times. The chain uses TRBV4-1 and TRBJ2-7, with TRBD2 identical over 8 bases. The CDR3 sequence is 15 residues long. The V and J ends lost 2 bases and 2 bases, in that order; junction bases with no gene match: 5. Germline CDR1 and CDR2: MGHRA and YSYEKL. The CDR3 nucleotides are TGCGCCAGCAGCCAACTGGGCGGGGGGACCTACGAGCAGTACTTC. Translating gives CASSQLGGGTYEQYF.

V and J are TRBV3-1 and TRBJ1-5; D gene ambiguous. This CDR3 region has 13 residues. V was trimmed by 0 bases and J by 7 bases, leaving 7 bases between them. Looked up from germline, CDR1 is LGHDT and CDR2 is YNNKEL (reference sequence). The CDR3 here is CASSQDLLQPQHF. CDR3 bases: TGTGCCAGCAGCCAAGATCTTCTGCAGCCCCAGCATTTT.

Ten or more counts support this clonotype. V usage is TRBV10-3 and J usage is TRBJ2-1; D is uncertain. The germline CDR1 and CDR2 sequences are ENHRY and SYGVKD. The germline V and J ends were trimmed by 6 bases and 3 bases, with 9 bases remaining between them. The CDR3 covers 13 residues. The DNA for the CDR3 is TGTGCCATCAGGGGCGCGTTCTACAATGAGCAGTTCTTC. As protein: CAIRGAFYNEQFF.